This TCR beta chain was recovered during a study of metastatic and nonmetastatic thyroid tumors. The CDR3 runs 14 residues. V shed 5 bases and J shed 2 bases, with 13 bases lying between them. Germline CDR1 and CDR2: SGHTA and FQGNSA. This clone was observed at least ten times. None of the patients had undergone any treatment ahead of thyroid surgery. TCRdb re-clonotyped the PCR reads via MiXCR. Seen here are roughly 48,000 clones, 17% observed once, and the top ten hold around 3%. Sequencing was done on a sample of blood. This sequence was found in a female donor with papillary thyroid cancer or a benign thyroid nodule (not recorded which). Some clones in this sample may be carry-over from other donors' samples. The rearrangement uses TRBV7-2 and TRBJ2-7; D is uncertain. CDR3 protein: CASSPLGRAYEQYF. The CDR3 coding sequence is TGTGCCAGCAGCCCACTCGGAAGGGCCTACGAGCAGTACTTC.